This T cell receptor beta chain stems from a study of blood T cell repertoires in COVID-19. In the study overall: There were acute and convalescent COVID-19 samples, and they came from the United States, Italy and Spain.

In the original processing: Quantification of nucleated cells was approximated via reference gene primer amplification. Assay used: immunoSEQ multiplex PCR; TCRdb lists only in-frame clones, some missing. The V and J calls and clone size are taken from that table; D and trimming were inferred from the DNA. Of approximately 80,000 clones in the sample, roughly 76% were seen once. The CDR3 runs 17 residues. V lost 5 bases, J lost 0 bases, and 7 bases stayed unmatched. CDR1 is SEHNR and CDR2 is FQNEAQ in the germline V gene (reference sequence). The chain joins TRBV7-9 to TRBJ2-7; 13 bases map to TRBD2. This receptor was identified in a man between 65 and 79 years old with active or convalescent COVID-19. Sample: peripheral blood. CDR3 DNA sequence: TGTGCCAGCAGCCCCCCACTAGCGGGGGGGCACTCCTACGAGCAGTACTTC. Translated: CASSPPLAGGHSYEQYF.